The clone carrying this TCR beta chain appeared once. No antigen is known for it. This specimen comes from a study of naive and memory T cell subsets. Study-wide points: Potentially, T cell activation and differentiation skew this RNA-based measurement.

The SP2 primer and nested alpha and beta constant region primers amplified ligated cDNA in four rounds. One entry per CDR3 protein results from TCRdb running MiXCR on the 5' RACE reads. The repertoire includes approximately 30,000 distinct CDR3 sequences, 16% of them detected once, and 2.6% sits in the top ten. TCR cDNA received a 3' ligated oligonucleotide that carried a UMI. Adult healthy volunteers gave 2.5 ml peripheral blood for whole-blood RNA. Input was roughly 1 to 1000 ng of DNase-treated total RNA without cell sorting. The clonotype originates from a female donor in good health.

As DNA, the CDR3 is TGTGCTAGTCGTGGAAGCAAAAACATTCAGTACTTC. Translating it yields CASRGSKNIQYF. The rearrangement uses TRBV12-5 and TRBJ2-4; the D is unclear. V lost 8 bases and J lost 3, with 8 bases in between. CDR3 length: 12 amino acids. Per the germline V gene, CDR1 is LGHNT and CDR2 is FRNRAP.